The 4 T cell receptor beta chains listed next were all sequenced from one sample in a study of post-analysis software for immune sequencing data. Study-wide findings and caveats: The study found TRBV5-6, TRBV5-1 and TRBV20-1 among five TRBV segments more frequent in patients than controls.

Unique molecular identifiers were carried by the TCR beta cDNA libraries. TCRdb passed the PCR reads through MiXCR, listing each CDR3 protein once. The sample has 170,000 or so distinct CDR3 sequences, roughly 30% seen once. Their target antigens are unknown. The sample comprised blood. The receptor set was obtained from a girl between 10 and 17 years old with multiple sclerosis.

There are many counts of this clonotype. V gene TRBV29-1 combines with J gene TRBJ1-1; 9 bases agree with TRBD1. The CDR3 has 11 amino acids. Losses at the gene ends were 8 bases for V and 10 bases for J; bases not matched to a gene: 8. The germline CDR1 and CDR2 sequences are SQVTM and ANQGSEA. The CDR3, as DNA: TGCAGCACCTGGGACAGGGACAGAGCTTTCTTT. This sequence encodes CSTWDRDRAFF.

This clonotype was found many times. The CDR3 DNA follows: TGTGCCACCAGCAGAGATTTCAGACGGGAGGGCTCCTACAATGAGCAGTTCTTC. Protein product: CATSRDFRREGSYNEQFF. The V call is TRBV15, the J call TRBJ2-1; TRBD2 aligns across 8 bases. The CDR3 loop spans 18 amino acids. The V and J ends lost 0 bases and 0 bases, in that order; junction bases with no gene match: 7. Germline V gene sequence: CDR1 LNHNV, CDR2 YYDKDF (reference sequence). Based on the CDR3 plus reference TRBV15 and TRBJ2-1, the full variable domain is DAMVIQNPRYQVTQFGKPVTLSCSQTLNHNVMYWYQQKSSQAPKLLFHYYDKDFNNEADTPDNFQSRRPNTSFCFLDIRSPGLGDTAMYLCATSRDFRREGSYNEQFFGPGTRLTVL.

This clonotype was found a few times. The gene calls are TRBV20-1 and TRBJ2-7; 7 nucleotides match TRBD2. CDR3 length: 13 residues. CDR1 DFQATT and CDR2 SNEGSKA come from the germline V gene (reference sequence). Germline trimming cut 6 bases from V and 1 base from J; bases unmatched to any gene: 6. The CDR3 protein is CSARSGVSYEQYF. CDR3 nucleotide sequence: TGCAGTGCACGGAGCGGGGTATCCTACGAGCAGTACTTC.

The chain recombines TRBV20-1 with TRBJ2-1, with 8 nucleotides matching TRBD2. This CDR3 spans 17 amino acids. Germline loops: CDR1 DFQATT, CDR2 SNEGSKA (reference sequence). The V and J ends lost 3 bases and 9 bases, in that order; junction bases with no gene match: 19. The DNA of the CDR3 is TGCAGTGCTAGGGGGTTTTCGGGACTAGTATCCTGGGGTGAGCAGTTCTTC. Protein product: CSARGFSGLVSWGEQFF.